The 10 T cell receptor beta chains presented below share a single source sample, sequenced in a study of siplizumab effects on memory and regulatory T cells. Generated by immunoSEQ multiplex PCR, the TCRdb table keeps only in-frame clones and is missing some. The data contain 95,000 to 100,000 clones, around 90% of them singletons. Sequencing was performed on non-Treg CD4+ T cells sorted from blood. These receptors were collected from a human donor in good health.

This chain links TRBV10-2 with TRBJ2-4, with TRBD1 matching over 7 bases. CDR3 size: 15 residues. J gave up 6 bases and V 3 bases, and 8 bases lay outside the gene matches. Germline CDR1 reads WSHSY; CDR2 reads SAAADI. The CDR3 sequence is CASSDPSEGANIQYF. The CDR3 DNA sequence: TGCGCCAGCAGTGACCCCTCTGAGGGGGCAAACATTCAGTACTTC.

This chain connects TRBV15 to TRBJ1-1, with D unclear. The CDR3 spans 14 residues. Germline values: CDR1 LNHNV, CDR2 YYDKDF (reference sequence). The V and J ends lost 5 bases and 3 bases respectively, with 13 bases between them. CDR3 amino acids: CATSGGGRYTEAFF. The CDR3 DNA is TGTGCCACCAGCGGTGGAGGACGTTACACTGAAGCTTTCTTT.

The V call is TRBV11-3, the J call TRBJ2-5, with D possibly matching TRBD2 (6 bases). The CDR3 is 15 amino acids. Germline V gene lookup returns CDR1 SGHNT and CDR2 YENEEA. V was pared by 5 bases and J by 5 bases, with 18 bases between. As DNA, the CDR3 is TGTGCCAGCAGCCTCGGTGGGACTCCAACGGAGACCCAGTACTTC. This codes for CASSLGGTPTETQYF.

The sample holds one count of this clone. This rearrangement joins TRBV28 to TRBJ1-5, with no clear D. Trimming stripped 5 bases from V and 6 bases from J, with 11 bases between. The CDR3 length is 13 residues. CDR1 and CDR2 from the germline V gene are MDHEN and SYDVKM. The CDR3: CASSPFKSQPQHF. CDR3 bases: TGTGCCAGCAGTCCTTTCAAAAGTCAGCCCCAGCATTTT.

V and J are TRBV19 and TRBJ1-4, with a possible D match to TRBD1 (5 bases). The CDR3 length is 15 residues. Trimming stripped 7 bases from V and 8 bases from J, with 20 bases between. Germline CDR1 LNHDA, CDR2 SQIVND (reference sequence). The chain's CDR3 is CASTPNRDAREKLFF. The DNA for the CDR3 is TGTGCCAGTACCCCTAATAGGGACGCGCGGGAAAAACTGTTTTTT. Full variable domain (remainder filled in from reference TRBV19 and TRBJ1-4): DGGITQSPKYLFRKEGQNVTLSCEQNLNHDAMYWYRQDPGQGLRLIYYSQIVNDFQKGDIAEGYSVSREKKESFPLTVTSAQKNPTAFYLCASTPNRDAREKLFFGSGTQLSVL.

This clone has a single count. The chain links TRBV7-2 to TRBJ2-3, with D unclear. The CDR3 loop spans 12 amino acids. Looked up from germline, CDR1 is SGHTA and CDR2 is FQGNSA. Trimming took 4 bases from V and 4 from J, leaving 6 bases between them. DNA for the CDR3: TGTGCCAGCAGCTACTTCTCAGATACGCAGTATTTT. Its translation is CASSYFSDTQYF.

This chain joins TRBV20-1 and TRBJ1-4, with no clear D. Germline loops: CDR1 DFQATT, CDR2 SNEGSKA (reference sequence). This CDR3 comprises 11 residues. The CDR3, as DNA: TGCAGCAGCGGACGAAATGAAAAACTGTTTTTT. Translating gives CSSGRNEKLFF.

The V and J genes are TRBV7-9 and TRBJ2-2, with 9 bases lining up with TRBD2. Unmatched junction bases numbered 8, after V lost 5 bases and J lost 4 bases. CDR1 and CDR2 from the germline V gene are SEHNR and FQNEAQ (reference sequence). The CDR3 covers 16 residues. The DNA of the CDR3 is TGTGCCAGCAGCACATTGACTAGCGGCTCCACCGGGGAGCTGTTTTTT. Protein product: CASSTLTSGSTGELFF.

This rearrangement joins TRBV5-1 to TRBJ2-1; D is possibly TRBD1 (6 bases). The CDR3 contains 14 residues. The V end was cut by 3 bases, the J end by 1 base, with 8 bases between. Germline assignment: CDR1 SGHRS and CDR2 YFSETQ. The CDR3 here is CASSSGQSYNEQFF. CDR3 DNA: TGCGCCAGCAGCTCCGGACAGTCCTACAATGAGCAGTTCTTC.

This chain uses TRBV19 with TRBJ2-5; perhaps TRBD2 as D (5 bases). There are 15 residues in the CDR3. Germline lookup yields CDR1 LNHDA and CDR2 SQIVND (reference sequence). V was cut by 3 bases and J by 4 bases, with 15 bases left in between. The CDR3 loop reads CASSIRRVELETQYF. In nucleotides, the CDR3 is TGTGCCAGTAGTATTAGGCGGGTTGAATTAGAGACCCAGTACTTC.